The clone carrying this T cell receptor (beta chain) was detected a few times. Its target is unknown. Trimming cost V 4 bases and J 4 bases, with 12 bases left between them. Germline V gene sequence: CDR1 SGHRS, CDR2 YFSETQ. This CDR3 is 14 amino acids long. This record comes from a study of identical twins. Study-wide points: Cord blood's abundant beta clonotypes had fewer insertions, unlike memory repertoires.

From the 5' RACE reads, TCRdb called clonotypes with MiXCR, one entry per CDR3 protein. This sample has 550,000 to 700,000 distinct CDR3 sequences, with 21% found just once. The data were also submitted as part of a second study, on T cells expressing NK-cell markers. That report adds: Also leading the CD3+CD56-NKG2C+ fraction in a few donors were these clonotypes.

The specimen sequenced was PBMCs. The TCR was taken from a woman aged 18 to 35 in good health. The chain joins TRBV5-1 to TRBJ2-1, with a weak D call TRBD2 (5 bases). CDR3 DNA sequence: TGCGCCAGCAGCAGCAAGACGGGATACAATGAGCAGTTCTTC. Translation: CASSSKTGYNEQFF.